This T cell receptor (beta chain) emerged from a study of cytomegalovirus exposure and HLA in healthy donors. Healthy bone marrow donors supplied every sample. Germline V lookup: CDR1 SGHTA, CDR2 FQGTGA. The CDR3 extends over 15 amino acids. Trimming shortened V by 0 bases and J by 8 bases, and 15 bases separated the two germline ends. The PCR made use of 60 Vbeta and 13 Jbeta primers. Clones were sequenced by immunoSEQ multiplex PCR, and TCRdb holds only the in-frame ones, with some missing. The sample records some 150,000 clones, 55% to 75% being singletons. This clone was detected a few times. This chain connects TRBV7-3 to TRBJ2-3; possibly TRBD2 for D (6 bases). The specimen was PBMCs. This TCR derives from a woman in her sixties or seventies in good health and CMV-seropositive. The CDR3 spells CASSLTLAAQGTQYF. The CDR3 DNA follows: TGTGCCAGCAGCTTAACGTTAGCGGCCCAGGGTACGCAGTATTTT.